This TCR beta chain was sequenced in a study of T cell repertoires in cytomegalovirus infection (dated by TCRdb to about 2019). Some background on the complete study: Donor HLA type was relevant to the analysis, because carriage of CMV infection together with the matching HLA type was indicated by public TCR beta signatures.

V and J are trimmed by 5 bases and 6 bases, and the gene matches miss 7 bases of the junction. The germline V gene specifies MDHEN as CDR1 and SYDVKM as CDR2. The CDR3 runs 14 residues from the cysteine to the phenylalanine. Only CDR3 DNA is held: 42 bases, read in frame from base 1. TCRdb shows the sequencer as Illumina HiSeq 1500. TCRdb applied fastp at Q25 and MiXCR to the public reads, then kept only in-frame beta chains. Rows with a matching CDR3 protein are joined into one entry that keeps the most common DNA and genes. This sample has 46,000 or so distinct CDR3 sequences in its table, and approximately 20% of those were observed once. The ten largest account for less than 20% of the sample. Findings and caveats that apply to the study as a whole: Carriers of CMV infection plus the relevant HLA type were discriminated by the cumulative frequency of public TCR beta family members in the study cohort and in an independent approximately 340-donor cohort. The ex vivo response was dominated by HLA-C-restricted CMV-specific TCR beta clonotypes, which also provided the single most frequent clonotype in two of eight donors.

This clonotype was counted a few times. Its antigen has not been determined. No clone much larger than this one lies a single base away; base qualities are absent. The TCR comes from a human donor in good health (CMV status not recorded). Some clones in this sample may be carry-over from other donors' samples. Material: PBMCs, sequenced either directly or after in vitro stimulation (not recorded which). Recombination connected TRBV28 to TRBJ2-7; TRBD2 lines up with 10 middle nucleotides. The CDR3 region: CASSAVGTSVEQYF. The DNA reads TGTGCCAGCAGTGCGGTCGGGACTAGCGTCGAGCAGTACTTC.